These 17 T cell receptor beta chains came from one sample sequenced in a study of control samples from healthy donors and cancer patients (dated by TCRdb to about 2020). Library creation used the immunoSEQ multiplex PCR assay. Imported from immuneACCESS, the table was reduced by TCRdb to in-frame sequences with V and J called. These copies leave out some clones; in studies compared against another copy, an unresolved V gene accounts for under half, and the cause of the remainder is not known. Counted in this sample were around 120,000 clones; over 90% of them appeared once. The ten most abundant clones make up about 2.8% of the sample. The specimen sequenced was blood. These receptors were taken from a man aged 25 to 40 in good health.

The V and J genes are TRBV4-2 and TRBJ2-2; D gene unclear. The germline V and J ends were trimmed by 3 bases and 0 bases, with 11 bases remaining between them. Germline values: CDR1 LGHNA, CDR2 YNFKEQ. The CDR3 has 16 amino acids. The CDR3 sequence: CASSHGQAPNTGELFF. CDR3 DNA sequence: TGTGCCAGCAGCCACGGGCAGGCCCCGAACACCGGGGAGCTGTTTTTT.

The CDR3 DNA is TGTGCCAGTAGTATAGTGGGAGACAGGGGGCGCGGAGCTTTCTTT. Its protein is CASSIVGDRGRGAFF. V is TRBV19 and J is TRBJ1-1; 10 bases match TRBD1. The CDR3 loop spans 15 amino acids. The germline V gene encodes CDR1 LNHDA and CDR2 SQIVND (reference sequence). V lost 1 base, J lost 10 bases, and 9 bases stayed unmatched.

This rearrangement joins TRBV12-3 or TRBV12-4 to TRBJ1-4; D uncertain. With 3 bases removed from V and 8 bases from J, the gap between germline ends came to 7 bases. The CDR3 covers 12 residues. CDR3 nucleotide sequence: TGTGCCAGCAGTTTTGAACGAGAAAAACTGTTTTTT. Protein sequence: CASSFEREKLFF.

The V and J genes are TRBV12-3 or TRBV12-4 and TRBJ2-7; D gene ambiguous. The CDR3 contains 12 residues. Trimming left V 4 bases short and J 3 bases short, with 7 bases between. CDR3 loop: CASSSLVYEQYF. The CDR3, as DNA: TGTGCCAGCAGTTCCCTCGTCTACGAGCAGTACTTC.

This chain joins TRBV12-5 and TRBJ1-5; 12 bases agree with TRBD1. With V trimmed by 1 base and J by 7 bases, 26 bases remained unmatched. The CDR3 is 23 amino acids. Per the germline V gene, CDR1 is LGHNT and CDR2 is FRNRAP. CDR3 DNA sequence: TGTGCTAGTGGTTTGGGTTCCTTGACCGGGACAGGGGGCGATCCCCTTACCGGGCAGCCCCAGCATTTT. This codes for CASGLGSLTGTGGDPLTGQPQHF.

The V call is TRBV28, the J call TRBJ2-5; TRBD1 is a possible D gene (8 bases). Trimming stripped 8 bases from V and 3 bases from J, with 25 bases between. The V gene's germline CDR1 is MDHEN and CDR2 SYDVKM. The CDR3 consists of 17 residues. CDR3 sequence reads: CASSSPRNRGTKETQYF. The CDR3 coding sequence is TGTGCCAGCTCTTCACCGAGGAACAGGGGGACTAAAGAGACCCAGTACTTC.

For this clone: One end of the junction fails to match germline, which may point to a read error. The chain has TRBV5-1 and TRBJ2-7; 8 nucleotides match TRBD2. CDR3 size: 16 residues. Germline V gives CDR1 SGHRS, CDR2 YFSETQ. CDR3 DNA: TGCGCCCGCAGCTTGGGGGGGCGGGGGGAGCGAGTGACGCAGTACTTC. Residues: CARSLGGRGERVTQYF.

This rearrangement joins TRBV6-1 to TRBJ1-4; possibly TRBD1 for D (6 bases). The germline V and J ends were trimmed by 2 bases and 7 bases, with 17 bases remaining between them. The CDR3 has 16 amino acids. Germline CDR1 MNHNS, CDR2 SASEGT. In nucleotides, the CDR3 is TGTGCCAGCAGTGAAAGAGCCGACAGGACGGGTGAAAAACTGTTTTTT. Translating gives CASSERADRTGEKLFF.

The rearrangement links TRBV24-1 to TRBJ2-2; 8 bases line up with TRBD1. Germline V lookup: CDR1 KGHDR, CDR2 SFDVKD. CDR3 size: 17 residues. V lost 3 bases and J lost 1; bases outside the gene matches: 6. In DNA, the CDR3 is TGTGCCACCAGTGATGCAGCCGGGACAGGGAACACCGGGGAGCTGTTTTTT. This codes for CATSDAAGTGNTGELFF.

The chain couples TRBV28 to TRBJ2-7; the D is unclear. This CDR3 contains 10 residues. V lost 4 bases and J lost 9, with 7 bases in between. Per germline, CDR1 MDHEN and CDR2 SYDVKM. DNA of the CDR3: TGTGCCAGCAGTTCTAGGCGGCAGTACTTC. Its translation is CASSSRRQYF.

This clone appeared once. CDR3 in amino acids: CAISESGGAPDTQYF. The CDR3, as DNA: TGTGCCATCAGTGAGTCGGGGGGGGCTCCGGATACGCAGTATTTT. The chain employs TRBV10-3 and TRBJ2-3, with D possibly TRBD2 on 7 matching bases. The CDR3 consists of 15 residues. Germline loops: CDR1 ENHRY, CDR2 SYGVKD. Trimming stripped 0 bases from V and 6 bases from J, with 13 bases between.

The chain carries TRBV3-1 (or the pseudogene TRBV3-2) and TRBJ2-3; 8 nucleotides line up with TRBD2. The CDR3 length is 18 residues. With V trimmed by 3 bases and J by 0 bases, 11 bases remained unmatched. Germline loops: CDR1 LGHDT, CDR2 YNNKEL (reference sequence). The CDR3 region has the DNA TGTGCCAGCAGCCACCCGGGGGGGCTTATTACTAGCACAGATACGCAGTATTTT. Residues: CASSHPGGLITSTDTQYF.

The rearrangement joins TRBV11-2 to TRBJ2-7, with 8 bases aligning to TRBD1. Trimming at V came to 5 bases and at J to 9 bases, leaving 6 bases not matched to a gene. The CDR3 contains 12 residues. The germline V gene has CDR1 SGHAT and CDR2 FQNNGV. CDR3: CASSIGQGGQYF. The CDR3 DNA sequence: TGTGCCAGCAGCATCGGACAGGGAGGGCAGTACTTC.

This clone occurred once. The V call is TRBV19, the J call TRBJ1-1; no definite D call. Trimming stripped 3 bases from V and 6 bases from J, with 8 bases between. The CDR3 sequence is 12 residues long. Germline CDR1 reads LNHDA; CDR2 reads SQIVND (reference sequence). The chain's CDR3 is CASSIGIPEAFF. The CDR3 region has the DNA TGTGCCAGTAGTATTGGAATCCCTGAAGCTTTCTTT.

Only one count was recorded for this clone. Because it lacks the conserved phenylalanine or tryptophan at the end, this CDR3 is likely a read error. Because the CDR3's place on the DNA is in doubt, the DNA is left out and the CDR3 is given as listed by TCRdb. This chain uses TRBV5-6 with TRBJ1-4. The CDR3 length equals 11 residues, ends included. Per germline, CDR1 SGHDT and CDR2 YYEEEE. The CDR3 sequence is CASSLGEDRRL.

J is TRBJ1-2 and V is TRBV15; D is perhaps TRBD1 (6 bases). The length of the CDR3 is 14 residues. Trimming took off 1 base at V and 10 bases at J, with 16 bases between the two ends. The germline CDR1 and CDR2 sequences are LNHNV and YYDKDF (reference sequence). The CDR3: CATSRAGGPAHYTF. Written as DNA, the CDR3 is TGTGCCACCAGCAGAGCTGGGGGCCCGGCCCACTACACCTTC.

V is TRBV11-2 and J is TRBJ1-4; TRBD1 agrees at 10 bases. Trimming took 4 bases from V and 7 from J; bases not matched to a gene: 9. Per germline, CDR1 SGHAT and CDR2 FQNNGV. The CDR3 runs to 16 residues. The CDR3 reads CASSSGTGAPGEKLFF. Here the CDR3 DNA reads TGTGCCAGCAGCTCCGGGACAGGGGCCCCGGGTGAAAAACTGTTTTTT.